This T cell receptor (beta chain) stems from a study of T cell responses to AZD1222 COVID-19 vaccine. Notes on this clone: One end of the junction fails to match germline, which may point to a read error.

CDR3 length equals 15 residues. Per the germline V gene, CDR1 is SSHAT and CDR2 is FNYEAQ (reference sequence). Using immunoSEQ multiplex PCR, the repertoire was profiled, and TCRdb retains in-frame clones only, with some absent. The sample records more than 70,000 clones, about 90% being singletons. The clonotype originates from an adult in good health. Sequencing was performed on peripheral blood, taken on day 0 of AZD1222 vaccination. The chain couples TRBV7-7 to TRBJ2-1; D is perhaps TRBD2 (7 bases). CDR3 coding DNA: TGTGCTAGCAGCTTAGGGGGAGGGCCTTACAATGAGCAGTTCTTC. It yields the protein CASSLGGGPYNEQFF.